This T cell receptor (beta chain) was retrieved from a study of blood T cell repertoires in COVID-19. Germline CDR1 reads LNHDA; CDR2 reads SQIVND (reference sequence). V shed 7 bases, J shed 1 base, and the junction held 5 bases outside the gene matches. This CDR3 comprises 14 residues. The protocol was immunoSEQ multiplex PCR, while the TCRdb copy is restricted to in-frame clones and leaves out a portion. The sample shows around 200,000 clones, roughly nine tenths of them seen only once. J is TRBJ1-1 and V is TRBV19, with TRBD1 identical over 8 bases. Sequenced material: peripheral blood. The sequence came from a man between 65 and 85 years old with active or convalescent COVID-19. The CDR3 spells CASNPDRANTEAFF. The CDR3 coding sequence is TGTGCCAGTAACCCGGACAGGGCGAACACTGAAGCTTTCTTT.